The following is a TCR beta chain sequence with its context. As to time point: patch test 1, 2 weeks after DPC sensitization. The sample's treatment: therapeutic diphenylcyclopropenone sensitization with weekly scalp DPC. This record comes from a study of human T cells and chemical hapten exposure. TCRdb reanalysed the RACE reads using MiXCR and keeps one entry per CDR3 protein. The sample has roughly 200,000 distinct CDR3 sequences, around 20% seen once. The CDR3 length is 15 residues. V lost 3 bases to trimming and J lost 0 bases, with 10 bases between them. Looked up from germline, CDR1 is SGHRS and CDR2 is YFSETQ.

The sample was whole blood, taken in connection with sensitization to the hapten diphenylcyclopropenone (DPC). This chain links TRBV5-1 with TRBJ2-1; a possible D gene is TRBD2 (5 bases). The receptor was isolated from a woman in her forties or fifties with alopecia areata. Some clones in this sample may be carry-over from other donors' samples. The CDR3 is CASSSAATSYNEQFF. CDR3 nucleotide sequence: TGCGCCAGCAGCTCAGCGGCAACCTCCTACAATGAGCAGTTCTTC.